Each of the 24 T cell receptor beta chains below was sequenced from the same sample in a study of shared clonotypes between healthy human individuals. The protocol was immunoSEQ multiplex PCR, while the TCRdb copy is restricted to in-frame clones and leaves out a portion. In the table there are about 2.4 million clones, 93% of which are singletons. The sequencing input was naive CD4+ T cells from PBMCs. Documented subset: CD45RA+ positively selected. These receptor sequences come from a man aged 18 to 35 in good health. Some clones in this sample may be carry-over from other donors' samples.

The V gene is TRBV18, the J gene TRBJ2-1; TRBD1 agrees at 11 bases. CDR3 length: 16 residues. V lost 3 bases, J lost 4 bases, and 5 bases stayed unmatched. CDR1 and CDR2 (germline): KGHSH, LQKENI. CDR3 coding DNA: TGTGCCAGCTCACCTAACGGACAGGGGGCTTACAATGAGCAGTTCTTC. Protein: CASSPNGQGAYNEQFF.

The V gene is TRBV5-1, the J gene TRBJ2-1; D not resolved. The V gene lost 4 bases and the J gene lost 4 bases, with 6 bases spanning the gap. The germline gives CDR1 SGHRS, CDR2 YFSETQ. The CDR3 has 12 amino acids. The CDR3 region is CASSRAYNEQFF. In DNA form, the CDR3 reads TGCGCCAGCAGCCGGGCGTACAATGAGCAGTTCTTC.

The genes are TRBV9 and TRBJ2-1; D might be TRBD2 (6 bases). Deletions cut 3 bases from V and 14 bases from J, with 12 bases between. The CDR3 totals 11 residues. In germline, CDR1 is SGDLS, CDR2 YYNGEE. The CDR3 DNA reads as TGTGCCAGCAGCGCCGGAGGGTTAGAGTTCTTC. This codes for CASSAGGLEFF.

This clone was detected once. The rearrangement links TRBV5-1 to TRBJ1-4, with D perhaps TRBD1 (5 bases). The V gene lost 4 bases and the J gene lost 0 bases, with 7 bases spanning the gap. Per the germline V gene, CDR1 is SGHRS and CDR2 is YFSETQ. The CDR3 contains 14 residues. This chain's CDR3 is CASSETATNEKLFF. The CDR3 coding sequence is TGCGCCAGCAGCGAGACAGCAACTAATGAAAAACTGTTTTTT.

The rearrangement uses TRBV28 and TRBJ2-1, with D tentatively TRBD2 (5 bases). Trimming removed 6 bases at V and 4 bases at J, with 13 bases between. The V gene's germline CDR1 is MDHEN and CDR2 SYDVKM. CDR3 size: 14 residues. The CDR3: CASRKDGIYNEQFF. CDR3 sequence (DNA): TGTGCCAGCAGGAAGGACGGGATTTACAATGAGCAGTTCTTC.

This clone was seen once. This sequence joins TRBV15 and TRBJ2-7; weak D call: TRBD1 (6 bases). Looked up from germline, CDR1 is LNHNV and CDR2 is YYDKDF (reference sequence). The CDR3 is 14 residues long. Trimming pared 8 bases from V and 0 bases from J, leaving 14 bases between. CDR3 loop: CATQIDRSSYEQYF. The CDR3 DNA reads TGTGCCACCCAGATCGACAGGAGCTCCTACGAGCAGTACTTC.

This sequence joins TRBV18 and TRBJ2-3, with D unclear. With 3 bases removed from V and 0 bases from J, the gap between germline ends came to 13 bases. CDR3 length: 16 amino acids. CDR1 is KGHSH and CDR2 is LQKENI in the germline V gene. CDR3 sequence (DNA): TGTGCCAGCTCACCCTTATTGGGTTCTAGCACAGATACGCAGTATTTT. Encoded protein: CASSPLLGSSTDTQYF.

The chain is built from TRBV7-8 and TRBJ2-5; TRBD2 is a possible D gene (6 bases). V dropped 1 base and J dropped 0 bases, with 12 bases sitting between them. CDR3 length equals 16 residues. CDR1 SGHVS and CDR2 FQNEAQ come from the germline V gene. The CDR3 reads CASSLEVADNQETQYF. CDR3 DNA sequence: TGTGCCAGCAGCTTAGAAGTAGCGGATAACCAAGAGACCCAGTACTTC. Full variable domain (remainder filled in from reference TRBV7-8 and TRBJ2-5): GAGVSQSPRYKVAKRGQDVALRCDPISGHVSLFWYQQALGQGPEFLTYFQNEAQLDKSGLPSDRFFAERPEGSVSTLKIQRTQQEDSAVYLCASSLEVADNQETQYFGPGTRLLVL.

As for this clone: The identical CDR3 is also encoded by other nucleotide sequences in the sample. The chain links TRBV7-2 to TRBJ2-7; 7 nucleotides line up with TRBD2. The V gene's germline CDR1 is SGHTA and CDR2 FQGNSA. The V segment lost 0 bases and the J segment 4 bases; nucleotides outside the gene matches: 3. This CDR3 region has 14 residues. CDR3 loop: CASSLAGGRYEQYF. The DNA of the CDR3 is TGTGCCAGCAGCTTAGCGGGAGGGCGATACGAGCAGTACTTC.

V gene TRBV7-8 combines with J gene TRBJ2-4; TRBD2 agrees at 9 bases. The V gene end was trimmed by 1 base and the J gene end by 0 bases; junction bases not matched to a gene: 7. CDR3 length: 18 residues. From germline, CDR1 is SGHVS and CDR2 FQNEAQ. CDR3 bases: TGTGCCAGCAGCTTAGAGCGGCTAGCGGGACGAGCCAAAAACATTCAGTACTTC. It translates to CASSLERLAGRAKNIQYF. Full variable domain (outside the CDR3, taken from reference TRBV7-8 and TRBJ2-4): GAGVSQSPRYKVAKRGQDVALRCDPISGHVSLFWYQQALGQGPEFLTYFQNEAQLDKSGLPSDRFFAERPEGSVSTLKIQRTQQEDSAVYLCASSLERLAGRAKNIQYFGAGTRLSVL.

The V and J genes are TRBV5-5 and TRBJ1-2; 9 bases fit TRBD1. The trim removed 3 bases at V and 7 bases at J, leaving 13 bases unmatched. The length of the CDR3 is 16 residues. Looked up from germline, CDR1 is SGHKS and CDR2 is YYEKEE (reference sequence). The CDR3 here is CASSSSGTGLWGGYTF. The CDR3 DNA sequence: TGTGCCAGCAGCTCCTCCGGGACAGGGTTGTGGGGTGGCTACACCTTC.

DNA of the CDR3: TGTGCCAGCAGCTTCGGGACTTCTGGTAGCGAGCAGTACTTC. It translates to CASSFGTSGSEQYF. The chain joins TRBV11-2 to TRBJ2-7; a weak D match, TRBD2 (6 bases). Trimming removed 3 bases at V and 6 bases at J, with 15 bases between. Germline-derived CDR1 and CDR2 are SGHAT and FQNNGV. CDR3 length: 14 residues.

The chain uses TRBV30 and TRBJ2-7; D may be TRBD1 (5 bases). V was clipped by 5 bases and J by 6 bases, with 14 bases between them. The CDR3 loop spans 12 amino acids. Germline V gives CDR1 GTSNPN, CDR2 SVGIG (reference sequence). This CDR3 reads CAWGDSAGEQYF. The CDR3 DNA reads as TGTGCCTGGGGAGACAGCGCTGGCGAGCAGTACTTC.

The rearrangement uses TRBV6-5 and TRBJ2-7; 10 nucleotides line up with TRBD1. The CDR3 is 13 residues long. The germline V gene encodes CDR1 MNHEY and CDR2 SVGAGI. J lost 12 bases, V lost 3 bases, and 8 bases had no gene match. In nucleotides, the CDR3 is TGTGCCAGCAGTTATTACGACAGGGGGCAGCCGTACTTC. Residues: CASSYYDRGQPYF.

The gene calls are TRBV6-1 and TRBJ2-7, with TRBD2 matching over 10 bases. Germline CDR1 MNHNS, CDR2 SASEGT. With V trimmed by 6 bases and J by 3 bases, 2 bases remained unmatched. The CDR3 is 13 amino acids. The DNA of the CDR3 is TGTGCCAGCAGGTCTAGCGGGAGCTACGAGCAGTACTTC. Translation: CASRSSGSYEQYF.

The chain has TRBV4-1 and TRBJ1-2; tentative D call: TRBD1 (6 bases). Trimming removed 0 bases from V and 6 bases from J, with 14 bases in between. Per the germline V gene, CDR1 is MGHRA and CDR2 is YSYEKL. The CDR3 is 15 amino acids. For the CDR3, the DNA is TGCGCCAGCAGCCAAGATGGAACAGGGTGGAATGGCTACACCTTC. This sequence encodes CASSQDGTGWNGYTF.

The chain couples TRBV7-3 to TRBJ2-1; TRBD1 might be the D (5 bases). Germline values: CDR1 SGHTA, CDR2 FQGTGA. The V gene lost 3 bases and the J gene lost 8 bases, with 11 bases spanning the gap. The CDR3 length is 13 residues. The DNA of the CDR3 is TGTGCCAGCAGCTTGGTGGGGCTAGATGAGCAGTTCTTC. It specifies CASSLVGLDEQFF.

The chain uses TRBV7-9 and TRBJ2-1, with 7 bases lining up with TRBD2. The CDR3 sequence is 14 residues long. The J segment lost 4 bases and the V segment lost 6 bases, leaving 6 bases of the junction unmatched. Germline assignment: CDR1 SEHNR and CDR2 FQNEAQ (reference sequence). CDR3 coding DNA: TGTGCCAGCAGTCCAACTAGCGTATACAATGAGCAGTTCTTC. Amino acids: CASSPTSVYNEQFF.

CDR3 region: CASSSGSGTDTQYF. The DNA for the CDR3 is TGTGCCAGTTCTAGCGGGAGTGGCACAGATACGCAGTATTTT. V and J are TRBV19 and TRBJ2-3; TRBD2 matches at 10 bases. CDR1 LNHDA and CDR2 SQIVND come from the germline V gene (reference sequence). The J segment lost 1 base and the V segment lost 8 bases, leaving 3 bases of the junction unmatched. This CDR3 contains 14 residues.

On this clone itself: One end of the junction fails to match germline, which may point to a read error. The chain recombines TRBV28 with TRBJ1-2; D gene ambiguous. The germline V gene encodes CDR1 MDHEN and CDR2 SYDVKM. The CDR3 consists of 12 residues. The CDR3 here is CASSLSGRVTLF. CDR3 DNA: TGTGCCAGCAGTTTATCTGGCAGAGTAACCCTCTTC.

This clone has just one count. The chain couples TRBV10-3 to TRBJ2-1; TRBD1 matches at 7 bases. V lost 0 bases, J lost 5 bases, and 7 bases stayed unmatched. Germline CDR1 and CDR2: ENHRY and SYGVKD. CDR3 length equals 16 residues. The CDR3 is CAISESRGTVDNEQFF. CDR3 coding DNA: TGTGCCATCAGTGAGTCGAGGGGGACAGTCGACAATGAGCAGTTCTTC.

The chain has TRBV6-5 and TRBJ1-3; 8 positions match TRBD1. This CDR3 comprises 15 residues. V dropped 5 bases and J dropped 1; count of bases not matched to a gene: 4. Germline values: CDR1 MNHEY, CDR2 SVGAGI. CDR3 protein: CASSARQGSGNTIYF. In nucleotides, the CDR3 is TGTGCCAGCAGTGCCCGACAGGGGTCTGGAAACACCATATATTTT.

V gene TRBV7-6 combines with J gene TRBJ1-3; D perhaps matches TRBD1 (5 bases). CDR1 and CDR2 from the germline V gene are SGHVS and FNYEAQ. V dropped 5 bases and J dropped 0 bases, with 8 bases sitting between them. CDR3 size: 14 residues. The CDR3 region has the DNA TGTGCCAGCAGCCGGGGGAGCTCTGGAAACACCATATATTTT. It encodes CASSRGSSGNTIYF.

Comments on this clone: In the same sample, other DNA sequences code for this CDR3. The V and J genes are TRBV5-1 and TRBJ1-1, with 9 nucleotides matching TRBD1. With 4 bases clipped from V and 3 bases from J, the junction kept 4 bases outside the gene matches. Germline lookup yields CDR1 SGHRS and CDR2 YFSETQ. This CDR3 spans 14 amino acids. CDR3 in DNA: TGCGCCAGCAGCCTGGACAGGGGTGACACTGAAGCTTTCTTT. Residues: CASSLDRGDTEAFF.